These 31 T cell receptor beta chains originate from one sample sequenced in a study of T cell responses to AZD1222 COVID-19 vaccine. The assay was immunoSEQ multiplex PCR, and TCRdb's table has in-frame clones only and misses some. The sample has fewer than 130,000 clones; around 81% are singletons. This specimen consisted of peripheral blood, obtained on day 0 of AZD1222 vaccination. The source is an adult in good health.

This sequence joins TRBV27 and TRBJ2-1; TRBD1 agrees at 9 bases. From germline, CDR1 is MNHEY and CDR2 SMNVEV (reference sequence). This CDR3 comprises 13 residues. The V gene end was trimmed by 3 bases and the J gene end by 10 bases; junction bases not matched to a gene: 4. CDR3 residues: CASSLDRGKEQFF. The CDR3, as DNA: TGTGCCAGCAGTTTGGACAGGGGCAAAGAGCAGTTCTTC.

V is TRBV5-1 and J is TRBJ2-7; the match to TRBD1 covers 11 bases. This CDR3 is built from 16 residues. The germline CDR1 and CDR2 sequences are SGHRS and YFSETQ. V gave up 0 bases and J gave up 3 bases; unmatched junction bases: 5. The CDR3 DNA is TGCGCCAGCAGCTTGGCCGTGGGGACAGGGGGCTACGAGCAGTACTTC. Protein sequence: CASSLAVGTGGYEQYF.

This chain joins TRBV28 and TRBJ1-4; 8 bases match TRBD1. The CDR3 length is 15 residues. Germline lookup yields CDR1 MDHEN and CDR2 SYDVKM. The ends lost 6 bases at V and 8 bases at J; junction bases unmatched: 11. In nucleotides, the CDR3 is TGTGCCAGCAGCTCGACCGGGACAGGTGGGGAAAAACTGTTTTTT. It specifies CASSSTGTGGEKLFF. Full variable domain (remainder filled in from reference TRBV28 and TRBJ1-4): DVKVTQSSRYLVKRTGEKVFLECVQDMDHENMFWYRQDPGLGLRLIYFSYDVKMKEKGDIPEGYSVSREKKERFSLILESASTNQTSMYLCASSSTGTGGEKLFFGSGTQLSVL.

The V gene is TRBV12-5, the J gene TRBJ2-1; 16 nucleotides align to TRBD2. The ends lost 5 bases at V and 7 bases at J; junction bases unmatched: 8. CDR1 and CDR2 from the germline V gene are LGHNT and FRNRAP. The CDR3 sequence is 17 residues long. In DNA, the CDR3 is TGTGCTAGTGGTACTCCGGGACTAGCGGGGGGGCTAAATGAGCAGTTCTTC. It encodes CASGTPGLAGGLNEQFF.

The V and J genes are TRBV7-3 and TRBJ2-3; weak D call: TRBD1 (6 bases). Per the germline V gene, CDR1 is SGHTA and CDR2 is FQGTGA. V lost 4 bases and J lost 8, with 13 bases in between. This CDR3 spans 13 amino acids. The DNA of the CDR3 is TGTGCCAGCAGCTCCGCAGGGGTTCTTACGCAGTATTTT. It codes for CASSSAGVLTQYF.

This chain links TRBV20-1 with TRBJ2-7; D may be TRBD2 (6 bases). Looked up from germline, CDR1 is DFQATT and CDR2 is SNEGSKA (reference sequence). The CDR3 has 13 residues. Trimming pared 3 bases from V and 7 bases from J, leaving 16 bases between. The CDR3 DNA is TGCAGTGCTAGTGTCGGGGGACGGAAAGAGCAGTACTTC. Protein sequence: CSASVGGRKEQYF.

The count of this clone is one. Written as DNA, the CDR3 is TGTGCCTGGAGTGTAGGGGGGGCCAACGTCCTGACTTTC. This codes for CAWSVGGANVLTF. This chain joins TRBV30 and TRBJ2-6; the D is unclear. CDR3 length: 13 amino acids. V lost 0 bases and J lost 4, with 4 bases in between. CDR1 GTSNPN and CDR2 SVGIG come from the germline V gene (reference sequence).

The CDR3 spells CASSLSLDSSGANVLTF. CDR3 coding DNA: TGTGCCAGCAGCTTGAGCTTGGACAGCTCTGGGGCCAACGTCCTGACTTTC. This chain links TRBV5-8 with TRBJ2-6; D possibly corresponds to TRBD1 (6 bases). The germline V gene encodes CDR1 SGHTS and CDR2 YDEGEE. The CDR3 covers 17 residues. Trimming took 1 base from V and 0 from J, leaving 11 bases between them.

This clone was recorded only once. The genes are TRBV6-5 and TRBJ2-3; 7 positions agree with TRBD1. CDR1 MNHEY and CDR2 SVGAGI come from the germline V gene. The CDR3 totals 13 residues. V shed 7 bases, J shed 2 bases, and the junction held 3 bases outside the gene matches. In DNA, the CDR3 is TGTGCCAGCACCGACAGGGACACAGATACGCAGTATTTT. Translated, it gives CASTDRDTDTQYF.

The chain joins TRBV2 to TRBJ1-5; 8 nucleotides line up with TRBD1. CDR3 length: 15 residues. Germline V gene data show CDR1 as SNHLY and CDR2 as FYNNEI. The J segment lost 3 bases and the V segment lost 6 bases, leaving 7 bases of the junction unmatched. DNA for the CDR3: TGTGCCAGCAGCCGGGACAGGCCCTACAATCAGCCCCAGCATTTT. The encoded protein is CASSRDRPYNQPQHF.

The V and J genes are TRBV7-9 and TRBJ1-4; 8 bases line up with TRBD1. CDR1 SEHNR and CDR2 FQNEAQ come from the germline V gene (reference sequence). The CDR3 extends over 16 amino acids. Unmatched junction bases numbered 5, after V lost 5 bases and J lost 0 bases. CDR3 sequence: CASSITGGATNEKLFF. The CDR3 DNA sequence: TGTGCCAGCAGCATCACAGGGGGGGCAACTAATGAAAAACTGTTTTTT.

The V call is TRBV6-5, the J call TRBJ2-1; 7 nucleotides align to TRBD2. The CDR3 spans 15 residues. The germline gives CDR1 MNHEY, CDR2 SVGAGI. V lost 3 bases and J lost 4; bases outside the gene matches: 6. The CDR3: CASSYRRGFYNEQFF. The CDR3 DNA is TGTGCCAGCAGTTATCGGCGGGGGTTTTACAATGAGCAGTTCTTC.

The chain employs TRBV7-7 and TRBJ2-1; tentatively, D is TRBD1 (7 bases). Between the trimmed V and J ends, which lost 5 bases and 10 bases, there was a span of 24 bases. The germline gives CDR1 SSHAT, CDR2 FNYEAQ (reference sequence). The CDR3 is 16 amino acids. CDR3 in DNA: TGTGCCAGCAGCCCTATATTGGGGAGGCAGGGGGGCGAGCAGTTCTTC. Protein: CASSPILGRQGGEQFF. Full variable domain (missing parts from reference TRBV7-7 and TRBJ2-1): GAGVSQSPRYKVTKRGQDVTLRCDPISSHATLYWYQQALGQGPEFLTYFNYEAQPDKSGLPSDRFSAERPEGSISTLTIQRTEQRDSAMYRCASSPILGRQGGEQFFGPGTRLTVL.

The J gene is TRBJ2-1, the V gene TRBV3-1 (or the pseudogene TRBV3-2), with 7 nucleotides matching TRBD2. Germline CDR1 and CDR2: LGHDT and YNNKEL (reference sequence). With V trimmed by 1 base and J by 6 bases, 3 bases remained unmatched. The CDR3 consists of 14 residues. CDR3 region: CASSQGGGGNEQFF. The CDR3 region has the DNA TGTGCCAGCAGCCAAGGGGGCGGGGGCAATGAGCAGTTCTTC.

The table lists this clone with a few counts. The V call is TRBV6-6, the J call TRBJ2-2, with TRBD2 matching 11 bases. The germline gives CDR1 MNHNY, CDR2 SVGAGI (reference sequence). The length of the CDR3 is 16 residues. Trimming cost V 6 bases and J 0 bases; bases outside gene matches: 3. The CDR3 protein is CASSTSGGANTGELFF. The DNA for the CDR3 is TGTGCCAGCAGCACTAGCGGGGGCGCGAACACCGGGGAGCTGTTTTTT.

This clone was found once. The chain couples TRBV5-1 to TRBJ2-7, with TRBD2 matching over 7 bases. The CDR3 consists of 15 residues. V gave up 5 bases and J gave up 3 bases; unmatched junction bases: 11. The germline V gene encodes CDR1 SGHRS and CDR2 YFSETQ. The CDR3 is CASRPGGGEGYEQYF. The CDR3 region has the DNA TGCGCCAGCAGGCCCGGGGGTGGGGAGGGCTACGAGCAGTACTTC.

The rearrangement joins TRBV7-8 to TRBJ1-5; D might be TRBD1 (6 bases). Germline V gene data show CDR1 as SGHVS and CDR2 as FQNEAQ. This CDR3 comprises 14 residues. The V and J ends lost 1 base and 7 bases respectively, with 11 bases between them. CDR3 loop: CASSLEIRGQPQHF. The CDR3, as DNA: TGTGCCAGCAGCTTAGAAATAAGGGGGCAGCCCCAGCATTTT.

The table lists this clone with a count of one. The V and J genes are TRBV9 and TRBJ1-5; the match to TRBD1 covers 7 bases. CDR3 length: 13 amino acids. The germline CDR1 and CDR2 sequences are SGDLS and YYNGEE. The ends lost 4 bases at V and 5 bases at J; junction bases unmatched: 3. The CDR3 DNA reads TGTGCCAGCAGCAAGGGGGCAGATCAGCCCCAGCATTTT. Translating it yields CASSKGADQPQHF.

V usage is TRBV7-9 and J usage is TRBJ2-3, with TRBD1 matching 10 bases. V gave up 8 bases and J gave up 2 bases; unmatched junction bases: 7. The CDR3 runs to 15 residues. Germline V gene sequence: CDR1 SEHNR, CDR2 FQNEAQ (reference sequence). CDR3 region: CASVGGTGVTDTQYF. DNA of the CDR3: TGTGCCAGCGTCGGGGGGACAGGGGTCACAGATACGCAGTATTTT.

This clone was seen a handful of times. The CDR3 region has the DNA TGTGCCAGCAGCTTAGGCGTTGGGGGTAGTTCTGGAAACACCATATATTTT. Its translation: CASSLGVGGSSGNTIYF. The V gene is TRBV11-2, the J gene TRBJ1-3; TRBD1 is a possible D gene (5 bases). Germline V lookup: CDR1 SGHAT, CDR2 FQNNGV. Trimming shortened V by 1 base and J by 1 base, and 14 bases separated the two germline ends. This CDR3 contains 17 residues. The whole variable domain, filled in from reference TRBV11-2 and TRBJ1-3, reads EAGVAQSPRYKIIEKRQSVAFWCNPISGHATLYWYQQILGQGPKLLIQFQNNGVVDDSQLPKDRFSAERLKGVDSTLKIQPAKLEDSAVYLCASSLGVGGSSGNTIYFGEGSWLTVV.

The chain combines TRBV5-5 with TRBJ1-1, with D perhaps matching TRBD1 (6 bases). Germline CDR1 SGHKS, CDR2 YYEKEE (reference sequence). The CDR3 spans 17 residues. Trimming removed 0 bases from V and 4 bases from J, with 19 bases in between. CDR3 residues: CASSLDSLGAGGTEAFF. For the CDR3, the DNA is TGTGCCAGCAGCTTGGATAGTTTGGGGGCTGGGGGCACTGAAGCTTTCTTT.

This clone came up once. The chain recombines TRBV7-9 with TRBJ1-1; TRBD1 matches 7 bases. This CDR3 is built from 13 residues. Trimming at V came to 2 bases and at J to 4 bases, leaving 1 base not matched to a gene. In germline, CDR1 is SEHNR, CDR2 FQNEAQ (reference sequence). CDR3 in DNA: TGTGCCAGCAGCTTACAGGGGGTCACTGAAGCTTTCTTT. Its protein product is CASSLQGVTEAFF.

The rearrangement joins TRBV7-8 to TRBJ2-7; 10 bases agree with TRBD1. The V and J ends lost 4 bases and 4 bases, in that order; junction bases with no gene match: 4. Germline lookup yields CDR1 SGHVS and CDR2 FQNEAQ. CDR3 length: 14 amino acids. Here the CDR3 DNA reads TGTGCCAGCAGCTCGACAGGGGGCAGTTACGAGCAGTACTTC. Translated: CASSSTGGSYEQYF.

The CDR3 coding sequence is TGTGCCATCAGGCCCGACACAACCGCTGTCGAGCAGTACTTC. It specifies CAIRPDTTAVEQYF. The V gene is TRBV10-3, the J gene TRBJ2-7, with unresolved D. CDR1 and CDR2 from the germline V gene are ENHRY and SYGVKD. Trimming removed 6 bases at V and 6 bases at J, with 18 bases between. The CDR3 spans 14 residues.

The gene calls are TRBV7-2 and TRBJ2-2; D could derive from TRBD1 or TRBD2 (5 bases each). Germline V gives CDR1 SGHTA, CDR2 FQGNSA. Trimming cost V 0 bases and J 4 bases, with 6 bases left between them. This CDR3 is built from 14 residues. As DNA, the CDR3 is TGTGCCAGCAGCTTAGCAGGGACCACCGGGGAGCTGTTTTTT. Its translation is CASSLAGTTGELFF.

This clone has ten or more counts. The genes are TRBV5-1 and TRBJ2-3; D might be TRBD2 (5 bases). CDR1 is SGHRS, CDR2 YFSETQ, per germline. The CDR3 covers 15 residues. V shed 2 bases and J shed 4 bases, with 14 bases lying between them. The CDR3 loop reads CASSFVGEGADTQYF. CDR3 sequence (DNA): TGCGCCAGCAGCTTCGTGGGAGAGGGTGCAGATACGCAGTATTTT.

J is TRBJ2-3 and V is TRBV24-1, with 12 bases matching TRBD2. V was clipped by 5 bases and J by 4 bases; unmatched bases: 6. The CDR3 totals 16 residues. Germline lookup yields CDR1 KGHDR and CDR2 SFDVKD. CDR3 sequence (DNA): TGTGCCACCAGTGCCCGACTAGCGGGAGTCCCAGATACGCAGTATTTT. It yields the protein CATSARLAGVPDTQYF.

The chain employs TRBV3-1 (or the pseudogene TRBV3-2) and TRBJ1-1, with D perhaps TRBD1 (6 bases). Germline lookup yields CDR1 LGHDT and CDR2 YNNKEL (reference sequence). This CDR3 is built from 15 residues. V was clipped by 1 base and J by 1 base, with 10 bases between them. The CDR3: CASSQGGAGNTEAFF. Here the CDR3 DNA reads TGTGCCAGCAGCCAAGGGGGGGCGGGGAACACTGAAGCTTTCTTT.

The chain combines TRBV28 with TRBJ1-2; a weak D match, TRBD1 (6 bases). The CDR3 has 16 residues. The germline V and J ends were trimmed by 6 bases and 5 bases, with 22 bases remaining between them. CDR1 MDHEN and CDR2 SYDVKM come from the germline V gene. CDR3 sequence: CASSLGGGSVGYGYTF. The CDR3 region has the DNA TGTGCCAGCAGCCTCGGGGGGGGCTCTGTAGGGTATGGCTACACCTTC.

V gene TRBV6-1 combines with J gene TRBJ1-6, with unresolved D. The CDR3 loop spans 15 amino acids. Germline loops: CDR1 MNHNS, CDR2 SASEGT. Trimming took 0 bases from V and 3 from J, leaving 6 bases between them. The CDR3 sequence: CASSEAAGYNSPLHF. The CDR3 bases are TGTGCCAGCAGTGAAGCGGCGGGCTATAATTCACCCCTCCACTTT.

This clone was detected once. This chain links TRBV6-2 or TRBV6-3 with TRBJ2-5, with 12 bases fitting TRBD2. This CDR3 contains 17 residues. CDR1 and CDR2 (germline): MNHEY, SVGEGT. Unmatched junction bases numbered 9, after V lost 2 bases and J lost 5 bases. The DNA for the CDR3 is TGTGCCAGCAGTTACCTAGCGGGAGGGCCAAAAATGGAGACCCAGTACTTC. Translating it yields CASSYLAGGPKMETQYF.